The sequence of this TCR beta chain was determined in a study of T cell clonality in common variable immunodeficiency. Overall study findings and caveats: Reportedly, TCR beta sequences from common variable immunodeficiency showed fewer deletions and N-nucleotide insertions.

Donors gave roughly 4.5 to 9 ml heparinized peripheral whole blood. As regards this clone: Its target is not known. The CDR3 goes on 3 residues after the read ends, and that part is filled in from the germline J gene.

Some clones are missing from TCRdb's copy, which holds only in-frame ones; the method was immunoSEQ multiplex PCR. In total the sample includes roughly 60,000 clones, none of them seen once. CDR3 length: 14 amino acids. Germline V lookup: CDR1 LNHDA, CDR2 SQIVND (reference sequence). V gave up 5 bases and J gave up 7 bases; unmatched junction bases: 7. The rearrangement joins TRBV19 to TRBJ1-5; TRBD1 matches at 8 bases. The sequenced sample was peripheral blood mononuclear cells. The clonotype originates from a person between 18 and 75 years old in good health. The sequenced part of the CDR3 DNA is TGTGCCAGTAGTCTGGACAGGGTAGGACAGCCC. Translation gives CASSLDRVGQP. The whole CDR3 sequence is CASSLDRVGQPQHF. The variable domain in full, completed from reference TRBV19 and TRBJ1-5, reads DGGITQSPKYLFRKEGQNVTLSCEQNLNHDAMYWYRQDPGQGLRLIYYSQIVNDFQKGDIAEGYSVSREKKESFPLTVTSAQKNPTAFYLCASSLDRVGQPQHFGDGTRLSIL.